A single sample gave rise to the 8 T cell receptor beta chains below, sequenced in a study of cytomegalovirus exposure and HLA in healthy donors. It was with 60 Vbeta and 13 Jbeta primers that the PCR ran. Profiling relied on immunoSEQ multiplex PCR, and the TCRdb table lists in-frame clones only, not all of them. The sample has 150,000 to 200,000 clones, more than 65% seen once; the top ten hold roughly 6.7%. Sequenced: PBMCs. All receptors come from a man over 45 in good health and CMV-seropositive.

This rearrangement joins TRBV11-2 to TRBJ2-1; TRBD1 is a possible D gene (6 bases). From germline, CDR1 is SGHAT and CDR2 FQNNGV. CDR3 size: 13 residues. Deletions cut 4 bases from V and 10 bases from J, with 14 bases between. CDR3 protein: CASSSYRVPEQFF. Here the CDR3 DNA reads TGTGCCAGCAGCTCTTACAGGGTCCCGGAGCAGTTCTTC.

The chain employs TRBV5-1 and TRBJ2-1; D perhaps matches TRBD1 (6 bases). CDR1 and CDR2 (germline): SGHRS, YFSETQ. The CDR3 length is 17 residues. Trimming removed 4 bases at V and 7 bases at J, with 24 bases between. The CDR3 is CASSLRMGAATGNEQFF. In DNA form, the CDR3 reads TGCGCCAGCAGCCTACGGATGGGGGCCGCAACGGGGAATGAGCAGTTCTTC.

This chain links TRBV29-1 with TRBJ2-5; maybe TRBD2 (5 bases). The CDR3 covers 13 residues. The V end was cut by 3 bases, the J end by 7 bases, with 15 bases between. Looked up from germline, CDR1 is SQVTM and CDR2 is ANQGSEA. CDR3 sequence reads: CSVDQGGLVTQYF. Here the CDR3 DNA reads TGCAGCGTTGATCAAGGTGGACTGGTGACCCAGTACTTC.

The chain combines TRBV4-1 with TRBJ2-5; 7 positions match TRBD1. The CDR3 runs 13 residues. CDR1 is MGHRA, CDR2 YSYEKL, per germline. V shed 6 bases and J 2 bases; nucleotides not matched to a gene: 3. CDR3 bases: TGCGCCAGCAGTCGGGACAGTCAAGAGACCCAGTACTTC. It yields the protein CASSRDSQETQYF.

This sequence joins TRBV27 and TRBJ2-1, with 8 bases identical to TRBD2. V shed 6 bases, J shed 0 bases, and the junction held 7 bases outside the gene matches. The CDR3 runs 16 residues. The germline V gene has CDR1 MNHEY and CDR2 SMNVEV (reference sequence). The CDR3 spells CASSPSGPYSYNEQFF. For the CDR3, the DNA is TGTGCCAGCAGCCCTAGCGGGCCCTACTCCTACAATGAGCAGTTCTTC.

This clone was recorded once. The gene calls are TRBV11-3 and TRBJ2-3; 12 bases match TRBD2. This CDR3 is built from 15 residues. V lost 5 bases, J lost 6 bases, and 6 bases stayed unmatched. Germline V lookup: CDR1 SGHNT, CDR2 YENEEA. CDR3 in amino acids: CASSPRLAGVDTQYF. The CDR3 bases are TGTGCCAGCAGCCCCAGACTAGCGGGAGTTGATACGCAGTATTTT.

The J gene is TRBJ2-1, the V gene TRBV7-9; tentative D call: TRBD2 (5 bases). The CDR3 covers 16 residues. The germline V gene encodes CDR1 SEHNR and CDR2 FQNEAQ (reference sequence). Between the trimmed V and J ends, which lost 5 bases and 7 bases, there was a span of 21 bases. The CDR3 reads CASSTRARGSANEQFF. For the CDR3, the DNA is TGTGCCAGCAGCACACGGGCTCGAGGTAGCGCGAATGAGCAGTTCTTC.

CDR3 region: CASSIPRDSGSSGNTIYF. The CDR3 DNA is TGTGCCAGTAGTATACCACGGGACAGTGGGAGCTCTGGAAACACCATATATTTT. The chain couples TRBV19 to TRBJ1-3; 7 nucleotides match TRBD1. Germline V gives CDR1 LNHDA, CDR2 SQIVND (reference sequence). J was trimmed by 0 bases and V by 2 bases; bases with no gene match: 10. The CDR3 runs 18 residues. The complete variable domain, with remaining parts taken from reference TRBV19 and TRBJ1-3, reads DGGITQSPKYLFRKEGQNVTLSCEQNLNHDAMYWYRQDPGQGLRLIYYSQIVNDFQKGDIAEGYSVSREKKESFPLTVTSAQKNPTAFYLCASSIPRDSGSSGNTIYFGEGSWLTVV.